Sequencing of this T cell receptor beta chain was carried out in a study of shared clonotypes between healthy human individuals. Study results and limitations: Researchers sampled blood only, noting tissue repertoires likely differ. Among donors, clonotype sharing was expected to be affected by sequencing depth.

Each PCR replicate run on unsorted PBMC took in 300 to 350 ng DNA, roughly 32,000 T cell genomes. Unsorted PBMC DNA underwent sequencing on ten immunoSEQ deep assay plates. Data came from immunoSEQ multiplex PCR; TCRdb stores just in-frame clones and leaves some out. The repertoire holds around 500,000 clones, 81% seen once, with roughly 13% in the top ten. Germline V gene data show CDR1 as SGHTA and CDR2 as FQGNSA. Trimming cost V 1 base and J 1 base, with 4 bases left between them. This CDR3 is 13 amino acids long. This clone occurred many times. As yet, its antigen is unknown. Sequenced: PBMCs. The clonotype was recovered from a woman aged 40 to 49 in good health. Some clones in this sample may be carry-over from other donors' samples. The chain recombines TRBV7-2 with TRBJ2-5; no clear D. CDR3 sequence reads: CASSLVLQETQYF. The CDR3 DNA reads as TGTGCCAGCAGCTTAGTGCTCCAAGAGACCCAGTACTTC.